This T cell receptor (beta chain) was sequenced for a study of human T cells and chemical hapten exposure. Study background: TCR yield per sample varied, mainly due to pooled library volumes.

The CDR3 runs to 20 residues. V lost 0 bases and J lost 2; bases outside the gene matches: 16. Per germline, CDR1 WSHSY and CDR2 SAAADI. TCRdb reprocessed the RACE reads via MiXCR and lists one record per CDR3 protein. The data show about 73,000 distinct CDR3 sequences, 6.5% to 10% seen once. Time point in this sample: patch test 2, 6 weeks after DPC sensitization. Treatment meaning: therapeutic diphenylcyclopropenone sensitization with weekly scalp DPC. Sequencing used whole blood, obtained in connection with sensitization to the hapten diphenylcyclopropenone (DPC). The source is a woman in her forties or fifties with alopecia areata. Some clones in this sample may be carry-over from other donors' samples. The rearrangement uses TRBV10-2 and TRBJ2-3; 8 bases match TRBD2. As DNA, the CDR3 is TGCGCCAGCAGTGAGTCCCACCACAAATGGCGGGAGGCCTTCACAGATACGCAGTATTTT. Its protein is CASSESHHKWREAFTDTQYF.